These 23 T cell receptor beta chains originate from one sample sequenced in a study of T cells in Graves' hyperthyroidism and ophthalmopathy. Amplification of TCR beta CDR3 regions was performed using RNA transcripts as template. The HTBI primer set served for first-round RT-PCR of the TCR CDR3. From the multiplex PCR reads, TCRdb called clonotypes with MiXCR, one entry per CDR3 protein. The sample holds about 200,000 distinct CDR3 sequences, under 20% seen once. The sequenced sample was blood. Receptors originate from a man in his fifties or sixties with Graves' hyperthyroidism.

The chain carries TRBV20-1 and TRBJ2-2; TRBD2 matches 12 bases. The CDR3 sequence is 16 residues long. Trimming removed 7 bases from V and 5 bases from J; junction bases left unmatched: 11. Germline CDR1 is DFQATT and CDR2 is SNEGSKA (reference sequence). CDR3 sequence reads: CSGRGLAGGATGELFF. The CDR3 region has the DNA TGCAGTGGTCGGGGGCTAGCGGGAGGGGCTACCGGGGAGCTGTTTTTT.

This sequence joins TRBV12-3 or TRBV12-4 and TRBJ2-5; TRBD2 matches 14 bases. V lost 4 bases to trimming and J lost 1 base; unmatched junction nucleotides: 8. The CDR3 runs to 18 residues. The CDR3 DNA is TGTGCCAGCAGTTGGGGGACTAGCGGGAGAGGAGGCCAAGAGACCCAGTACTTC. Protein product: CASSWGTSGRGGQETQYF.

This clonotype has ten or more counts. This chain links TRBV11-2 with TRBJ2-1, with D perhaps TRBD1 or TRBD2 (5 bases each). Germline V gene lookup returns CDR1 SGHAT and CDR2 FQNNGV. The length of the CDR3 is 15 residues. V dropped 2 bases and J dropped 12 bases, with 20 bases sitting between them. As DNA, the CDR3 is TGTGCCAGCAGCTTAATATCAGGGCGGGCTGCTAGGCAGTTCTTC. Residues: CASSLISGRAARQFF.

The chain joins TRBV12-3 or TRBV12-4 to TRBJ2-2; no firm D call. The CDR3 has 11 residues. V was shortened by 10 bases and J by 1 base, with 4 bases between the two germline ends. The CDR3 region is CATGNTGELFF. The DNA of the CDR3 is TGTGCCACGGGGAACACCGGGGAGCTGTTTTTT.

The table lists this clonotype with a few counts. The gene calls are TRBV4-3 and TRBJ2-7; D perhaps matches TRBD2 (6 bases). The CDR3 length is 15 residues. Trimming left V 0 bases short and J 3 bases short, with 12 bases between. Per the germline V gene, CDR1 is LGHNA and CDR2 is YSLEER. Here the CDR3 DNA reads TGCGCCAGCAGCCAAGACTGGCGGGGTTTCTACGAGCAGTACTTC. Amino acids: CASSQDWRGFYEQYF.

This chain links TRBV24-1 with TRBJ2-5; weak D call: TRBD1 (6 bases). The CDR3 covers 14 residues. Trimming removed 3 bases from V and 5 bases from J, with 12 bases in between. CDR1 KGHDR and CDR2 SFDVKD come from the germline V gene. The CDR3, as DNA: TGTGCCACCAGTGATACAGGGTTTGGGGAGACCCAGTACTTC. It yields the protein CATSDTGFGETQYF.

The gene calls are TRBV7-2 and TRBJ2-3; maybe TRBD2 (6 bases). CDR1 SGHTA and CDR2 FQGNSA come from the germline V gene. V lost 5 bases and J lost 2, with 14 bases in between. This CDR3 region has 15 residues. The chain's CDR3 is CASSDGTPLTDTQYF. For the CDR3, the DNA is TGTGCCAGCAGCGACGGGACTCCACTCACAGATACGCAGTATTTT.

This clonotype was seen at least ten times. This sequence joins TRBV27 and TRBJ1-1, with D maybe TRBD1 (6 bases). Germline CDR1 MNHEY, CDR2 SMNVEV (reference sequence). The ends were cut back, 5 bases at V and 5 bases at J, with 12 bases in the middle. The CDR3 totals 13 residues. The CDR3 here is CASSEGTRTEAFF. As DNA, the CDR3 is TGTGCCAGCAGTGAGGGGACAAGGACTGAAGCTTTCTTT.

This clonotype has ten or more counts. The chain couples TRBV5-1 to TRBJ2-7; 9 nucleotides align to TRBD2. Germline-derived CDR1 and CDR2 are SGHRS and YFSETQ. The CDR3 sequence is 15 residues long. With 2 bases clipped from V and 3 bases from J, the junction kept 6 bases outside the gene matches. The CDR3 DNA is TGCGCCAGCAGCTTCAAAAGCGGGAGGCTCTACGAGCAGTACTTC. It specifies CASSFKSGRLYEQYF.

This clonotype appeared a few times. The V and J genes are TRBV10-3 and TRBJ1-4; tentatively, D is TRBD1 (6 bases). CDR3 length: 17 residues. Germline loops: CDR1 ENHRY, CDR2 SYGVKD. V lost 6 bases and J 0 bases, leaving 17 bases between the germline ends. The CDR3 DNA is TGTGCCATCAGCCAGCAGGACAGCCATGCAACTAATGAAAAACTGTTTTTT. This translates into CAISQQDSHATNEKLFF.

This clonotype was detected many times. J is TRBJ2-1 and V is TRBV18; 8 positions match TRBD1. Germline V gene sequence: CDR1 KGHSH, CDR2 LQKENI. CDR3 length: 13 residues. J gave up 10 bases and V 3 bases, and 5 bases lay outside the gene matches. CDR3 bases: TGTGCCAGCTCACCCAACGGACAGGGCGAGCAGTTCTTC. As protein: CASSPNGQGEQFF.

This clonotype was seen ten or more times. The chain combines TRBV20-1 with TRBJ2-1; 10 bases line up with TRBD2. Losses at the gene ends were 5 bases for V and 7 bases for J; bases not matched to a gene: 11. The CDR3 runs 15 residues. Germline V gene sequence: CDR1 DFQATT, CDR2 SNEGSKA (reference sequence). CDR3 DNA: TGCAGTGCTTTTGAGCGGGAGGGCCTCGGTAATGAGCAGTTCTTC. This sequence encodes CSAFEREGLGNEQFF.

This clonotype was seen more than once but under ten times. CDR3 in amino acids: CASRGATGDTQYF. The CDR3, as DNA: TGTGCCAGCAGGGGGGCTACAGGGGATACGCAGTATTTT. The V gene is TRBV3-1, the J gene TRBJ2-3; TRBD1 is a possible D gene (6 bases). Germline V gene sequence: CDR1 LGHDT, CDR2 YNNKEL (reference sequence). Trimming cost V 6 bases and J 6 bases, with 13 bases left between them. The CDR3 runs 13 residues.

This clonotype has a handful of counts. The V gene is TRBV20-1, the J gene TRBJ1-2; 10 nucleotides agree with TRBD1. Germline CDR1 and CDR2: DFQATT and SNEGSKA (reference sequence). The CDR3 runs 15 residues. J gave up 4 bases and V 0 bases, and 5 bases lay outside the gene matches. CDR3 bases: TGCAGTGCTAGAGATGAGACAGGGGGCCTCTATGGCTACACCTTC. It codes for CSARDETGGLYGYTF.

At least ten counts were recorded for this clonotype. CDR3 protein: CASSPWTAMNTGELFF. The DNA for the CDR3 is TGTGCCAGCAGTCCTTGGACAGCTATGAACACCGGGGAGCTGTTTTTT. This chain connects TRBV28 to TRBJ2-2, with D tentatively TRBD1 (6 bases). The germline V and J ends were trimmed by 5 bases and 1 base, with 14 bases remaining between them. Germline V gene lookup returns CDR1 MDHEN and CDR2 SYDVKM. This CDR3 comprises 16 residues.

The chain joins TRBV19 to TRBJ2-7; 8 nucleotides agree with TRBD1. Germline CDR1 and CDR2: LNHDA and SQIVND (reference sequence). The ends lost 5 bases at V and 0 bases at J; junction bases unmatched: 9. This CDR3 has 16 amino acids. The CDR3 DNA sequence: TGTGCCAGTAGTCCCCGTGGGGGGACAGGCTCCTACGAGCAGTACTTC. Translated, it gives CASSPRGGTGSYEQYF. Based on the CDR3 plus reference TRBV19 and TRBJ2-7, the full variable domain is DGGITQSPKYLFRKEGQNVTLSCEQNLNHDAMYWYRQDPGQGLRLIYYSQIVNDFQKGDIAEGYSVSREKKESFPLTVTSAQKNPTAFYLCASSPRGGTGSYEQYFGPGTRLTVT.

About this clonotype: A much larger clone is a single base away; this may be a read error. The CDR3 spells CASSSREKYEQYF. DNA of the CDR3: TGTGCCAGCAGCTCCCGGGAAAAGTACGAGCAGTACTTC. This chain joins TRBV7-9 and TRBJ2-7; possibly TRBD2 for D (5 bases). The germline V gene has CDR1 SEHNR and CDR2 FQNEAQ (reference sequence). This CDR3 is built from 13 residues. Trimming shortened V by 4 bases and J by 4 bases, and 11 bases separated the two germline ends.

This clonotype was recorded many times. The chain employs TRBV2 and TRBJ2-7; the match to TRBD2 covers 9 bases. Germline CDR1 SNHLY, CDR2 FYNNEI. This CDR3 spans 14 amino acids. The J segment lost 3 bases and the V segment lost 4 bases, leaving 4 bases of the junction unmatched. The CDR3 coding sequence is TGTGCCAGCAGTGTAGAGACTAGCGGCTACGAGCAGTACTTC. This gives the protein CASSVETSGYEQYF.

The chain combines TRBV7-9 with TRBJ2-3; 7 bases agree with TRBD1. Germline CDR1 and CDR2: SEHNR and FQNEAQ (reference sequence). This CDR3 comprises 15 residues. After removal of 4 bases from V and 4 bases from J, the junction contained 8 bases not matched to a gene. CDR3 nucleotide sequence: TGTGCCAGCAGCTCTAGACAGGGTGGTGCAGATACGCAGTATTTT. Protein: CASSSRQGGADTQYF.

In regard to this clonotype: The junction differs from germline at one of its ends, possibly a read error. The gene calls are TRBV13 and TRBJ2-7, with 14 positions matching TRBD2. This CDR3 is built from 17 residues. CDR1 is PRHDT and CDR2 is FYEKMQ in the germline V gene (reference sequence). The CDR3 DNA sequence: TGTGCCAGCAGCCACTCCCCCGGGACTAGCGGGAGCTACGGGCAGTACTTC. Translated: CASSHSPGTSGSYGQYF. The full variable domain, its missing parts supplied by reference TRBV13 and TRBJ2-7, is AAGVIQSPRHLIKEKRETATLKCYPIPRHDTVYWYQQGPGQDPQFLISFYEKMQSDKGSIPDRFSAQQFSDYHSELNMSSLELGDSALYFCASSHSPGTSGSYGQYFGPGTRLTVT.

In this sample, this clonotype turned up once. The chain employs TRBV9 and TRBJ2-7; D is uncertain. The CDR3 consists of 12 residues. Trimming pared 2 bases from V and 6 bases from J, leaving 9 bases between. From germline, CDR1 is SGDLS and CDR2 YYNGEE. CDR3 nucleotide sequence: TGTGCCAGCAGCGTCGGCAGCTCCGAGCAGTACTTC. It codes for CASSVGSSEQYF.

This clonotype was counted only a few times. Being one base from a much bigger clone, this may be a read error. This chain joins TRBV28 and TRBJ2-3; D remains ambiguous. V lost 8 bases and J 5 bases, leaving 11 bases between the germline ends. The CDR3 has 12 amino acids. CDR1 and CDR2 (germline): MDHEN, SYDVKM. DNA for the CDR3: TGTGCCAGCGCTGGCTCCGAAGATACGCAGTATTTT. It is translated as CASAGSEDTQYF.

The chain uses TRBV10-3 and TRBJ1-1, with D maybe TRBD1 (6 bases). The CDR3 extends over 15 amino acids. CDR1 and CDR2 (germline): ENHRY, SYGVKD. The V end lost 8 bases, the J end lost 0 bases, and 16 bases lay between the germline ends. The CDR3 here is CAISNRDNMNTEAFF. DNA for the CDR3: TGTGCCATCTCGAACCGGGACAACATGAACACTGAAGCTTTCTTT.